This T cell receptor beta chain originates from a study of blood T cell repertoires in COVID-19 (dated by TCRdb to about 2020). Study-wide context: Samples from collaborators originated in the United States, Italy and Spain and spanned both the acute and convalescent phases of COVID-19. The prospective study material was composed of cDNA or gDNA derived from T cells, B-cell-depleted T cells, or PBMCs. Deeply sampled blood TCRbeta repertoires from subjects exposed to, actively infected with, or recovered from COVID-19 were included in the dataset. The repertoires were released in a freely available public database intended as a resource for research on the immune response to SARS-CoV-2. The samples were drawn from the first 160 participants of the ongoing ImmuneRACE study and from over 950 subjects provided by 6 global collaborators. The sample metadata nearly always contained a de-identified subject ID, COVID-19 status, age in years and sex. Where available, HLA class I and class II types were obtained from metadata supplied by the sample provider rather than from assay-based typing. General conclusions and limits of the study: The quantity of clinical and demographic metadata differed by source and by participant and was supplied without curation.

Note on this clone: What antigen it recognizes has not been identified. No base-level quality is on record; no much larger clone is a single base apart.

The CDR3 measures 13 amino acids from cysteine to phenylalanine. The retained sequence is limited to the CDR3, 39 bases, with the frame set at the first base. The germline V gene (reference sequence) specifies LNHDA as CDR1 and SQIVND as CDR2. The V end gives up 7 bases and the J end 9 bases, leaving 3 bases in the junction not matched to a gene. Collaborating institutions collected whole blood in K2EDTA tubes following their own protocols. Collaborator samples were shipped for TCRbeta analysis as frozen whole blood, isolated PBMCs, or DNA extracted from either sample type. TCRbeta CDR3 regions were amplified from genomic DNA by means of the immunoSEQ Assay, a bias-controlled multiplex PCR. In the original analysis: The number of nucleated cells in each sample was estimated from the amplification of reference gene primers within the assay. To quantify the absolute abundance of each unique TCRbeta CDR3 rearrangement, sequence reads were collapsed and filtered. For each sample, productive Simpson clonality was calculated as the square root of Simpson's diversity index over productive rearrangements. The immuneACCESS repertoire file appears here via TCRdb, limited to in-frame rearrangements. These files lack a portion of the clones; in checked studies, under half of the deficit traces to unresolved V genes, and the cause of the others is not known. V and J calls and clone size come straight from that table; D and trimming were deduced from the DNA. Within this sample are 380,000 or so clones, with around 89% of them counted one time only. The ten largest clonotypes hold around 1.3% of the sample.

The V and J genes are TRBV19 and TRBJ1-6, and TRBD1 aligns with 10 junction nucleotides. This TCR derives from a man in his forties with acute or convalescent COVID-19. Sequenced: peripheral blood. CDR3 protein: CASKGQGLSPLHF. The sequence in DNA is TGTGCCAGTAAGGGACAGGGGCTTTCACCCCTCCACTTT.